The 5 T cell receptor beta chains below all came from one sample that was sequenced in a study of CD8+ T cells in alopecia areata. cDNA serving as the sequencing template came from extracted, reverse transcribed RNA. The method was immunoSEQ multiplex PCR; TCRdb's version includes in-frame clones alone and lacks a portion of them. The sample carries 100,000 to 150,000 clones, about 46% recorded once. Sequenced here: CD8+ T cells sorted from blood, sampled at week 0. The receptors were sampled from a human donor with alopecia areata.

This clone turned up a few times. The genes are TRBV9 and TRBJ1-5; maybe TRBD1 (6 bases). Germline V CDR1 and CDR2: SGDLS, YYNGEE. Trimming left V 3 bases short and J 8 bases short, with 15 bases between. This CDR3 has 14 residues. The chain's CDR3 is CASSDGQPGEPQHF. The CDR3 DNA follows: TGTGCCAGCAGCGACGGACAGCCCGGGGAGCCCCAGCATTTT.

This clone was seen a few times. V and J are TRBV7-9 and TRBJ1-1, with D unresolved. Germline V lookup: CDR1 SEHNR, CDR2 FQNEAQ (reference sequence). The CDR3 totals 12 residues. V dropped 2 bases and J dropped 7 bases, with 8 bases sitting between them. This CDR3 is CASSLLRNEAFF. CDR3 nucleotide sequence: TGTGCCAGCAGCTTATTACGGAATGAAGCTTTCTTT.

This sequence joins TRBV30 and TRBJ1-1, with D perhaps TRBD1 (5 bases). Germline assignment: CDR1 GTSNPN and CDR2 SVGIG (reference sequence). This CDR3 is built from 13 residues. Deletions cut 4 bases from V and 3 bases from J, with 12 bases between. The CDR3 reads CAWIRDGDTEAFF. The CDR3 DNA is TGTGCCTGGATTCGGGACGGAGACACTGAAGCTTTCTTT.

The genes are TRBV6-6 and TRBJ1-2; D gene unclear. This CDR3 is built from 14 residues. CDR1 is MNHNY and CDR2 is SVGAGI in the germline V gene (reference sequence). Trimming pared 8 bases from V and 2 bases from J, leaving 15 bases between. CDR3 region: CASHDSLLNYGYTF. DNA of the CDR3: TGTGCCAGCCATGACTCCCTTTTGAACTATGGCTACACCTTC.

This chain uses TRBV27 with TRBJ1-2; 8 bases align to TRBD1. CDR1 is MNHEY and CDR2 is SMNVEV in the germline V gene (reference sequence). The CDR3 is 15 residues long. V shed 5 bases and J 2 bases; nucleotides not matched to a gene: 7. The CDR3 DNA sequence: TGTGCCAGCAGTCCGATCGGACAGGGAAACTATGGCTACACCTTC. It specifies CASSPIGQGNYGYTF.